The 31 T cell receptor beta chains in this list originate from one sample, sequenced in a study of T cell responses to AZD1222 COVID-19 vaccine. Generated by immunoSEQ multiplex PCR, the TCRdb table keeps only in-frame clones and is missing some. The sample shows about 92,000 clones, 85% to 90% of them seen only once. The sequencing here drew on peripheral blood, taken on day 0 of AZD1222 vaccination. These receptors originate from an adult in good health.

This chain joins TRBV2 and TRBJ1-6; 7 positions agree with TRBD1. Germline V gene lookup returns CDR1 SNHLY and CDR2 FYNNEI. This CDR3 contains 13 residues. Trimming removed 8 bases from V and 5 bases from J; junction bases left unmatched: 3. The CDR3 reads CASGDRDNSPLHF. The CDR3 DNA is TGTGCCAGCGGGGACAGAGATAATTCACCCCTCCACTTT.

The chain carries TRBV7-9 and TRBJ2-5; TRBD2 matches 8 bases. CDR1 is SEHNR, CDR2 FQNEAQ, per germline (reference sequence). V gave up 8 bases and J gave up 5 bases; unmatched junction bases: 7. The CDR3 extends over 13 amino acids. The CDR3 region is CASSPSGSETQYF. The CDR3, as DNA: TGTGCCAGCTCCCCGAGCGGGAGCGAGACCCAGTACTTC.

This clone was picked up one time. The chain's CDR3 is CASSRTELTEAFF. The CDR3 DNA is TGTGCCAGCAGCCGGACGGAGTTAACTGAAGCTTTCTTT. The V call is TRBV7-8, the J call TRBJ1-1, with D unclear. The V end lost 5 bases, the J end lost 5 bases, and 12 bases lay between the germline ends. CDR1 SGHVS and CDR2 FQNEAQ come from the germline V gene. The CDR3 contains 13 residues.

This chain connects TRBV7-2 to TRBJ2-7, with 9 positions matching TRBD2. This CDR3 comprises 14 residues. From germline, CDR1 is SGHTA and CDR2 FQGNSA. V was pared by 1 base and J by 5 bases, with 3 bases of the junction left unmatched. The CDR3 sequence: CASSLVAGVNEQYF. CDR3 DNA sequence: TGTGCCAGCAGCTTAGTAGCGGGAGTCAACGAGCAGTACTTC. The whole variable domain, filled in from reference TRBV7-2 and TRBJ2-7, reads GAGVSQSPSNKVTEKGKDVELRCDPISGHTALYWYRQSLGQGLEFLIYFQGNSAPDKSGLPSDRFSAERTGGSVSTLTIQRTQQEDSAVYLCASSLVAGVNEQYFGPGTRLTVT.

V gene TRBV27 combines with J gene TRBJ1-3; weak D call: TRBD1 (6 bases). Trimming cost V 2 bases and J 9 bases, with 14 bases left between them. Germline-derived CDR1 and CDR2 are MNHEY and SMNVEV (reference sequence). CDR3 length equals 14 residues. Here the CDR3 reads CASSLSRGGGTIYF. CDR3 nucleotide sequence: TGTGCCAGCAGTTTAAGCCGGGGAGGGGGCACCATATATTTT.

The rearrangement joins TRBV5-1 to TRBJ2-4; 10 nucleotides line up with TRBD2. J lost 3 bases, V lost 7 bases, and 10 bases had no gene match. The germline V gene has CDR1 SGHRS and CDR2 YFSETQ. The CDR3 totals 16 residues. The CDR3 region is CASSGEREGGKNIQYF. In nucleotides, the CDR3 is TGCGCCAGCTCGGGCGAGCGGGAGGGGGGCAAAAACATTCAGTACTTC.

The V call is TRBV4-1, the J call TRBJ1-3; D is possibly TRBD1 (5 bases). V lost 0 bases to trimming and J lost 2 bases, with 11 bases between them. From germline, CDR1 is MGHRA and CDR2 YSYEKL. The CDR3 length is 16 residues. In DNA, the CDR3 is TGCGCCAGCAGCCAAGAATCCGGGGGGGCTGGAAACACCATATATTTT. This sequence encodes CASSQESGGAGNTIYF.

This chain joins TRBV28 and TRBJ2-7, with D possibly called TRBD1 or TRBD2 (6 bases each). V was trimmed by 3 bases and J by 5 bases, leaving 8 bases between them. Germline CDR1 and CDR2: MDHEN and SYDVKM. CDR3 length equals 12 residues. The CDR3 DNA reads as TGTGCCAGCAGTTTGGGGGGCCACGAGCAGTACTTC. Translating gives CASSLGGHEQYF.

The chain couples TRBV5-1 to TRBJ2-3; 9 nucleotides match TRBD2. The germline CDR1 and CDR2 sequences are SGHRS and YFSETQ. After removal of 4 bases from V and 2 bases from J, the junction contained 17 bases not matched to a gene. This CDR3 comprises 19 residues. This CDR3 is CASSPSRLAAPEATDTQYF. CDR3 bases: TGCGCCAGCAGCCCGAGCCGACTAGCGGCCCCCGAGGCCACAGATACGCAGTATTTT.

The V call is TRBV6-5, the J call TRBJ1-1; D remains ambiguous. V lost 5 bases and J lost 9, with 10 bases in between. This CDR3 contains 11 residues. The germline CDR1 and CDR2 sequences are MNHEY and SVGAGI. The CDR3: CASSLDGKAFF. The CDR3 DNA sequence: TGTGCCAGCAGTCTCGACGGAAAAGCTTTCTTT.

This clone appeared once. The chain uses TRBV28 and TRBJ2-1; TRBD2 agrees at 12 bases. The junction had 5 bases not matched to a gene; V was cut back by 2 bases and J by 6 bases. The CDR3 has 16 residues. Germline CDR1 MDHEN, CDR2 SYDVKM. CDR3 DNA sequence: TGTGCCAGCAGTTTACTGACTAGCGGGAGTTCCAATGAGCAGTTCTTC. Amino acid sequence: CASSLLTSGSSNEQFF.

V and J are TRBV7-2 and TRBJ2-3; D possibly corresponds to TRBD2 (6 bases). The germline V gene encodes CDR1 SGHTA and CDR2 FQGNSA. There are 14 residues in the CDR3. V was clipped by 2 bases and J by 5 bases, with 11 bases between them. The CDR3 DNA reads TGTGCCAGCAGCTTACAGGGAGGTGGAGATACGCAGTATTTT. This codes for CASSLQGGGDTQYF.

The chain uses TRBV27 and TRBJ2-3; D not certain. The V end lost 5 bases, the J end lost 1 base, and 10 bases lay between the germline ends. This CDR3 is 14 amino acids long. The germline V gene encodes CDR1 MNHEY and CDR2 SMNVEV (reference sequence). The CDR3 region is CASSPAGRTDTQYF. The DNA for the CDR3 is TGTGCCAGCAGTCCCGCCGGTCGCACAGATACGCAGTATTTT.

The chain couples TRBV7-8 to TRBJ2-5, with D possibly TRBD2 on 6 matching bases. The CDR3 has 12 residues. Looked up from germline, CDR1 is SGHVS and CDR2 is FQNEAQ. Trimming took 7 bases from V and 4 from J, leaving 10 bases between them. The DNA of the CDR3 is TGTGCCAGCACCCTCGGGGGAGAGACCCAGTACTTC. Its protein product is CASTLGGETQYF.

V is TRBV29-1 and J is TRBJ1-2; unclear D gene. CDR3 length: 11 residues. Germline V gene lookup returns CDR1 SQVTM and CDR2 ANQGSEA. Deletions cut 0 bases from V and 8 bases from J, with 7 bases between. Here the CDR3 DNA reads TGCAGCGTTGAAGACAGAGTGGGCTACACCTTC. This codes for CSVEDRVGYTF.

The chain links TRBV5-8 to TRBJ2-5, with 11 bases matching TRBD2. From germline, CDR1 is SGHTS and CDR2 YDEGEE. Trimming removed 4 bases from V and 6 bases from J; junction bases left unmatched: 11. This CDR3 has 16 amino acids. CDR3 amino acids: CASSQRWTSGHQTQYF. The CDR3 bases are TGTGCCAGCAGCCAAAGATGGACTAGCGGGCATCAGACCCAGTACTTC.

This clone was seen a single time. The CDR3 nucleotides read TGTGCCAGCAGTTTATCCCCGGGACAGGCCTACGAGCAGTACTTC. It translates to CASSLSPGQAYEQYF. V and J are TRBV28 and TRBJ2-7; 8 bases are a match to TRBD1. Germline V gene sequence: CDR1 MDHEN, CDR2 SYDVKM. CDR3 length: 15 residues. The trim removed 1 base at V and 2 bases at J, leaving 4 bases unmatched.

This clone was detected a few times. J is TRBJ2-6 and V is TRBV7-2; D is ambiguous. Between the trimmed V and J ends, which lost 3 bases and 0 bases, there was a span of 6 bases. From germline, CDR1 is SGHTA and CDR2 FQGNSA. CDR3 size: 15 residues. CDR3 DNA sequence: TGTGCCAGCAGCTTTACCGTCTCTGGGGCCAACGTCCTGACTTTC. Translation gives CASSFTVSGANVLTF. Supplemented by reference TRBV7-2 and TRBJ2-6, the full variable domain reads GAGVSQSPSNKVTEKGKDVELRCDPISGHTALYWYRQSLGQGLEFLIYFQGNSAPDKSGLPSDRFSAERTGGSVSTLTIQRTQQEDSAVYLCASSFTVSGANVLTFGAGSRLTVL.

This clone showed up just once. The gene calls are TRBV7-9 and TRBJ2-2; perhaps D is TRBD1 or TRBD2 (5 bases each). The CDR3 runs to 13 residues. Between the trimmed V and J ends, which lost 6 bases and 5 bases, there was a span of 10 bases. Looked up from germline, CDR1 is SEHNR and CDR2 is FQNEAQ (reference sequence). The CDR3 spells CASRRGATGELFF. The CDR3 nucleotides are TGTGCCAGCAGGAGGGGAGCGACCGGGGAGCTGTTTTTT.

Of note for this clone: One end of the junction fails to match germline, which may point to a read error. The CDR3: CASSPSRDRGDF. The CDR3 nucleotides read TGTGCCAGCTCACCAAGTCGGGACAGGGGCGACTTC. The chain couples TRBV18 to TRBJ2-7; TRBD1 matches 10 bases. Per germline, CDR1 KGHSH and CDR2 LQKENI. This CDR3 spans 12 amino acids.

This chain uses TRBV19 with TRBJ2-1; 13 nucleotides align to TRBD2. Germline CDR1 reads LNHDA; CDR2 reads SQIVND (reference sequence). CDR3 length equals 15 residues. Trimming took 6 bases from V and 6 from J; bases not matched to a gene: 5. CDR3 nucleotide sequence: TGTGCCAGTAGCACACTAGCGGGAGGGGGCAATGAGCAGTTCTTC. The encoded protein is CASSTLAGGGNEQFF.

This chain uses TRBV6-2 or TRBV6-3 with TRBJ1-1, with D hard to call. V lost 6 bases and J 7 bases, leaving 18 bases between the germline ends. CDR1 MNHEY and CDR2 SVGEGT come from the germline V gene. This CDR3 spans 14 amino acids. This chain's CDR3 is CASSPLRLDVEAFF. DNA for the CDR3: TGTGCCAGCAGCCCCTTACGTTTGGATGTTGAAGCTTTCTTT.

The chain combines TRBV5-1 with TRBJ2-2, with TRBD1 matching over 8 bases. V trimming: 3 bases; J trimming: 5 bases; junction bases outside the gene matches: 6. CDR3 size: 15 residues. CDR1 and CDR2 from the germline V gene are SGHRS and YFSETQ. For the CDR3, the DNA is TGCGCCAGCAGCTCGACAGGGGCGAGGACCGGGGAGCTGTTTTTT. Amino acids: CASSSTGARTGELFF.

V is TRBV10-3 and J is TRBJ2-7; no definite D call. Germline values: CDR1 ENHRY, CDR2 SYGVKD. The CDR3 runs to 14 residues. The V end lost 9 bases, the J end lost 6 bases, and 21 bases lay between the germline ends. Here the CDR3 reads CAITRRQGQGEQYF. The DNA for the CDR3 is TGTGCCATTACTCGACGCCAAGGCCAAGGCGAGCAGTACTTC.

The chain combines TRBV27 with TRBJ2-7; D might be TRBD1 or TRBD2, each matching 5 bases. The germline V gene encodes CDR1 MNHEY and CDR2 SMNVEV (reference sequence). The ends were cut back, 6 bases at V and 2 bases at J, with 11 bases in the middle. The CDR3 contains 13 residues. The CDR3 region is CASRRDGTYEQYF. Written as DNA, the CDR3 is TGTGCCAGCAGACGGGACGGAACCTACGAGCAGTACTTC.

The rearrangement links TRBV2 to TRBJ2-1; D possibly corresponds to TRBD2 (5 bases). Trimming pared 4 bases from V and 7 bases from J, leaving 8 bases between. The germline V gene encodes CDR1 SNHLY and CDR2 FYNNEI. The CDR3 has 12 amino acids. The DNA of the CDR3 is TGTGCCAGCAGTGCGAGGGCGAATGAGCAGTTCTTC. Its translation: CASSARANEQFF.

The genes are TRBV28 and TRBJ2-5; 7 bases match TRBD1. The junction had 11 bases not matched to a gene; V was cut back by 7 bases and J by 6 bases. The CDR3 spans 14 residues. Germline V gene lookup returns CDR1 MDHEN and CDR2 SYDVKM. CDR3 DNA: TGTGCCAGCACTAACCGGGACAGCGGAAAGACCCAGTACTTC. Amino acids: CASTNRDSGKTQYF.

The J gene is TRBJ2-7, the V gene TRBV6-5, with a weak D call TRBD1 (6 bases). V lost 7 bases and J lost 3, with 16 bases in between. The CDR3 is 14 amino acids. CDR1 MNHEY and CDR2 SVGAGI come from the germline V gene. DNA of the CDR3: TGTGCCAGCACCCCGCGCAGGGGATACTACGAGCAGTACTTC. It encodes CASTPRRGYYEQYF.

The CDR3 sequence is CASSGLLQETQYF. The DNA for the CDR3 is TGTGCCAGCAGCGGACTCCTTCAAGAGACCCAGTACTTC. The V and J genes are TRBV5-5 and TRBJ2-5; tentative D call: TRBD2 (5 bases). This CDR3 is built from 13 residues. Germline CDR1 is SGHKS and CDR2 is YYEKEE (reference sequence). Deletions cut 4 bases from V and 2 bases from J, with 9 bases between.

This clone was picked up a small number of times. The chain employs TRBV5-1 and TRBJ1-2, with 7 nucleotides matching TRBD1. Germline V CDR1 and CDR2: SGHRS, YFSETQ. The CDR3 has 14 residues. The V gene end was trimmed by 1 base and the J gene end by 2 bases; junction bases not matched to a gene: 2. The CDR3 spells CASSLTTGNYGYTF. The CDR3 region has the DNA TGCGCCAGCAGCTTGACGACAGGGAACTATGGCTACACCTTC.

V gene TRBV10-3 combines with J gene TRBJ2-7, with D hard to call. This CDR3 region has 15 residues. V was cut by 3 bases and J by 3 bases, with 15 bases left in between. Germline V gene lookup returns CDR1 ENHRY and CDR2 SYGVKD. For the CDR3, the DNA is TGTGCCATCAGTGAACCCTCGGGCCCCAACTACGAGCAGTACTTC. It translates to CAISEPSGPNYEQYF.